Following are 7 T cell receptor beta chains from one sample sequenced in a study of T cell responses to AZD1222 COVID-19 vaccine. Libraries were prepared by immunoSEQ multiplex PCR; TCRdb keeps only in-frame clonotypes and omits some of them. Of some 190,000 clones listed, 85% to 95% were seen once; the top ten hold approximately 1.3%. The sample consisted of peripheral blood, taken on day 0 of AZD1222 vaccination. The origin of the receptors is an adult in good health.

Only one count was recorded for this clone. CDR3 coding DNA: TGTGCCAGCAGCTTACGAGGGGATGGCTACACCTTC. Its protein product is CASSLRGDGYTF. The chain employs TRBV7-3 and TRBJ1-2; D might be TRBD1 (5 bases). V was clipped by 2 bases and J by 6 bases, with 7 bases between them. The CDR3 runs 12 residues. The germline V gene encodes CDR1 SGHTA and CDR2 FQGTGA.

This sequence joins TRBV2 and TRBJ1-5; tentative D call: TRBD1 (6 bases). Trimming took 9 bases from V and 0 from J, leaving 12 bases between them. Germline V CDR1 and CDR2: SNHLY, FYNNEI. The CDR3 totals 14 residues. The CDR3 DNA follows: TGTGCCAGTACAGGGATCAGTAGCAATCAGCCCCAGCATTTT. Encoded protein: CASTGISSNQPQHF. Together with reference TRBV2 and TRBJ1-5, the CDR3 gives the full variable domain: EPEVTQTPSHQVTQMGQEVILRCVPISNHLYFYWYRQILGQKVEFLVSFYNNEISEKSEIFDDQFSVERPDGSNFTLKIRSTKLEDSAMYFCASTGISSNQPQHFGDGTRLSIL.

The rearrangement uses TRBV7-9 and TRBJ1-4, with no clear D. V gave up 5 bases and J gave up 1 base, with 17 bases separating them. Germline V gives CDR1 SEHNR, CDR2 FQNEAQ (reference sequence). This CDR3 has 17 amino acids. The CDR3 reads CASSPLRGVRTNEKLFF. The CDR3 nucleotides read TGTGCCAGCAGCCCCCTACGGGGAGTTCGAACTAATGAAAAACTGTTTTTT.

The gene calls are TRBV3-1 (or the pseudogene TRBV3-2) and TRBJ1-1, with 9 bases identical to TRBD1. Germline V gene sequence: CDR1 LGHDT, CDR2 YNNKEL (reference sequence). J was trimmed by 6 bases and V by 5 bases; bases with no gene match: 10. The CDR3 runs to 15 residues. The CDR3 bases are TGTGCCAGCAGCTCGGGACAGGGCCGGTCGGCTGAAGCTTTCTTT. Translation: CASSSGQGRSAEAFF.

The chain links TRBV6-2 or TRBV6-3 to TRBJ1-5; 8 bases are a match to TRBD1. CDR1 and CDR2 from the germline V gene are MNHEY and SVGEGT. The CDR3 has 17 amino acids. V was clipped by 2 bases and J by 0 bases; unmatched bases: 6. DNA for the CDR3: TGTGCCAGCAGTTACCGACGGGACAGGACTAGCAATCAGCCCCAGCATTTT. Protein sequence: CASSYRRDRTSNQPQHF.

The chain recombines TRBV6-5 with TRBJ1-3, with D unresolved. Per the germline V gene, CDR1 is MNHEY and CDR2 is SVGAGI. The germline V and J ends were trimmed by 4 bases and 2 bases, with 3 bases remaining between them. The CDR3 length is 12 residues. The CDR3 reads CASSSPGNTIYF. In nucleotides, the CDR3 is TGTGCCAGCAGTTCCCCTGGAAACACCATATATTTT.

This rearrangement joins TRBV9 to TRBJ2-1; the D call may be TRBD1 or TRBD2 (6 bases each). Trimming took 4 bases from V and 0 from J, leaving 17 bases between them. The CDR3 runs to 17 residues. Germline loops: CDR1 SGDLS, CDR2 YYNGEE. Written as DNA, the CDR3 is TGTGCCAGCAGCTTAGCAAGGGGGGCGAGCTCCTACAATGAGCAGTTCTTC. Its translation is CASSLARGASSYNEQFF. The whole variable domain, filled in from reference TRBV9 and TRBJ2-1, reads DSGVTQTPKHLITATGQRVTLRCSPRSGDLSVYWYQQSLDQGLQFLIQYYNGEERAKGNILERFSAQQFPDLHSELNLSSLELGDSALYFCASSLARGASSYNEQFFGPGTRLTVL.